This T cell receptor beta chain came from a study of T cell responses to AZD1222 COVID-19 vaccine. Study outcomes and limitations: The donor group comprised mostly white British people and more females; the analysis possibly underestimated clonal diversity. Per reports, nearly half of all spike-specific TCRs target regions that are unmutated in variants.

Comments on this clone: What it binds is unknown.

Only in-frame clones appear in the TCRdb table, and some are missing; sequencing was by immunoSEQ multiplex PCR. The sample has about 190,000 clones, around 87% seen once; the top ten hold around 2.5%. The length of the CDR3 is 15 residues. Trimming removed 2 bases from V and 5 bases from J; junction bases left unmatched: 5. CDR1 is SNHLY, CDR2 FYNNEI, per germline. Sample: peripheral blood, taken on day 0 of MenACWY control vaccination. The chain couples TRBV2 to TRBJ2-3, with 9 positions matching TRBD1. The receptor was isolated from an adult in good health. CDR3 sequence (DNA): TGTGCCAGCAGTGAATCGGGACAGGGAAAAGATACGCAGTATTTT. It codes for CASSESGQGKDTQYF.